What follows are 15 T cell receptor beta chains derived from one specimen sequenced in a study of T cells in Graves' hyperthyroidism and ophthalmopathy (dated by TCRdb to 2018 to 2020). Preparation of the library involved multiplex PCR. Sequencer: Illumina HiSeq 2000. The TCR beta CDR3 regions were amplified from the RNA transcripts. A first-round RT-PCR of the TCR CDR3 used the HTBI primer set with the Qiagen OneStep RT-PCR kit. TCRdb trimmed the raw reads at Q25, called clones with MiXCR and kept productive beta chains. CDR3 protein sequences are deduplicated, and each keeps its most common genes and DNA. This sample is represented by 89,000 or so distinct CDR3 sequences; about 40% of them were singletons. The ten largest clones take up 9.5% to 13% of the sample. The sample consisted of peripheral blood or thyroid tissue (not recorded which). These receptors originate from a woman aged 30 to 39 with Graves' hyperthyroidism.

To note about this clonotype: This may come from a read error, since a much larger clone is one base off. V and J are TRBV18 and TRBJ1-1, with D hard to call. The CDR3 extends over 12 amino acids. V lost 3 bases and J lost 11, with 13 bases in between. Germline CDR1 and CDR2: KGHSH and LQKENI. The CDR3 DNA sequence: TGTGCCAGCTCACCTAGTAATTCGTGGGCTTTCTTT. It is translated as CASSPSNSWAFF.

The rearrangement links TRBV5-1 to TRBJ1-2; 9 bases match TRBD1. The CDR3 has 13 amino acids. V trimming: 8 bases; J trimming: 6 bases; junction bases outside the gene matches: 8. Germline assignment: CDR1 SGHRS and CDR2 YFSETQ. This chain's CDR3 is CASQTGTGNGYTF. For the CDR3, the DNA is TGCGCCAGTCAAACCGGGACAGGGAATGGCTACACCTTC.

This clonotype was counted at least ten times. The chain uses TRBV15 and TRBJ1-2; D ambiguous. The germline gives CDR1 LNHNV, CDR2 YYDKDF (reference sequence). Deletions cut 3 bases from V and 4 bases from J, with 18 bases between. This CDR3 comprises 16 residues. The CDR3, as DNA: TGTGCCACCAGCAGTCCCCGTAGTGGGGTCCTCTATGGCTACACCTTC. It specifies CATSSPRSGVLYGYTF.

This clonotype appeared many times. The chain is built from TRBV20-1 and TRBJ2-7; D is undetermined. This CDR3 is built from 15 residues. Looked up from germline, CDR1 is DFQATT and CDR2 is SNEGSKA (reference sequence). Trimming cost V 0 bases and J 6 bases, with 18 bases left between them. This CDR3 is CSARDQQEYVAEQYF. The DNA of the CDR3 is TGCAGTGCTAGAGATCAGCAGGAGTACGTTGCCGAGCAGTACTTC.

This clonotype occurred many times. CDR3: CASSLRRGRWDSPLHF. CDR3 in DNA: TGTGCCAGCAGCTTGAGGCGGGGAAGGTGGGATTCACCCCTCCACTTT. The J gene is TRBJ1-6, the V gene TRBV7-8; D gene uncertain. From germline, CDR1 is SGHVS and CDR2 FQNEAQ. The V gene lost 3 bases and the J gene lost 8 bases, with 17 bases spanning the gap. The CDR3 is 16 amino acids.

This clonotype has ten or more counts. The chain uses TRBV28 and TRBJ1-6; no reliable D call. CDR3 length equals 15 residues. Trimming left V 3 bases short and J 0 bases short, with 6 bases between. Germline loops: CDR1 MDHEN, CDR2 SYDVKM. The CDR3 region is CASSFGGSYNSPLHF. DNA of the CDR3: TGTGCCAGCAGTTTCGGCGGCTCCTATAATTCACCCCTCCACTTT. The whole variable domain, remainder taken from reference TRBV28 and TRBJ1-6, is DVKVTQSSRYLVKRTGEKVFLECVQDMDHENMFWYRQDPGLGLRLIYFSYDVKMKEKGDIPEGYSVSREKKERFSLILESASTNQTSMYLCASSFGGSYNSPLHFGNGTRLTVT.

This chain connects TRBV2 to TRBJ1-1; 10 bases map to TRBD1. With V trimmed by 6 bases and J by 9 bases, 4 bases remained unmatched. The CDR3 is 12 residues long. Per germline, CDR1 SNHLY and CDR2 FYNNEI. The DNA for the CDR3 is TGTGCCAGCAGAGGACAGGGGGGCCAAGCTTTCTTT. Translated: CASRGQGGQAFF.

As for this clonotype: The CDR3 carries no conserved terminal phenylalanine or tryptophan, so it likely arises from a read error. The limits of the CDR3 on the DNA are not certain, so only TCRdb's listed CDR3 is given. The chain uses TRBV12-3 or TRBV12-4 and TRBJ1-3; whether TRBD1, the table's D call, matches the DNA was not checked. The CDR3 is 9 amino acids in total, end residues counted. The CDR3: CASSRQLNT.

This clonotype was seen many times. The chain recombines TRBV6-5 with TRBJ1-4; 9 nucleotides match TRBD1. Trimming cost V 4 bases and J 7 bases; bases outside gene matches: 4. The CDR3 extends over 14 amino acids. CDR1 MNHEY and CDR2 SVGAGI come from the germline V gene. This CDR3 reads CASSSGQGFEKLFF. The CDR3 bases are TGTGCCAGCAGTTCGGGACAGGGTTTTGAAAAACTGTTTTTT.

The V gene is TRBV5-4, the J gene TRBJ2-5, with 11 bases aligning to TRBD1. The CDR3 length is 13 residues. The trim removed 4 bases at V and 4 bases at J, leaving 0 bases unmatched. The germline CDR1 and CDR2 sequences are SGHNT and YYREEE (reference sequence). For the CDR3, the DNA is TGTGCCAGCAGCGGGACAGGGGGAGAGACCCAGTACTTC. Translation: CASSGTGGETQYF.

The count of this clonotype is one. The chain combines TRBV2 with TRBJ2-7, with TRBD1 matching over 9 bases. With 4 bases clipped from V and 7 bases from J, the junction kept 11 bases outside the gene matches. CDR3 length: 15 amino acids. Germline V gene sequence: CDR1 SNHLY, CDR2 FYNNEI. The CDR3 is CASSGTGAATGEQYF. DNA of the CDR3: TGTGCCAGCAGTGGGACAGGGGCGGCCACCGGGGAGCAGTACTTC.

This clonotype was seen ten or more times. The chain employs TRBV2 and TRBJ2-7, with 9 bases identical to TRBD2. Losses at the gene ends were 4 bases for V and 0 bases for J; bases not matched to a gene: 10. There are 17 residues in the CDR3. The germline V gene encodes CDR1 SNHLY and CDR2 FYNNEI. CDR3 DNA: TGTGCCAGCAGTGTGGATGTAGCGGGAGACCTCTCCTACGAGCAGTACTTC. Encoded protein: CASSVDVAGDLSYEQYF.

This clonotype was found many times. The chain couples TRBV20-1 to TRBJ1-6; tentative D call: TRBD1 (5 bases). The germline gives CDR1 DFQATT, CDR2 SNEGSKA (reference sequence). CDR3 length: 17 residues. Trimming took off 0 bases at V and 8 bases at J, with 20 bases between the two ends. The chain's CDR3 is CSARDPRGRGVDSPLHF. The CDR3 coding sequence is TGCAGTGCTAGAGATCCCCGGGGGAGGGGAGTCGATTCACCCCTCCACTTT.

This clonotype is categorized as medium-sized. V and J are TRBV15 and TRBJ1-2; D remains unclear. V was clipped by 1 base and J by 5 bases, with 8 bases between them. CDR3 size: 13 residues. CDR1 and CDR2 from the germline V gene are LNHNV and YYDKDF (reference sequence). The CDR3: CATSRADGYGYTF. As DNA, the CDR3 is TGTGCCACCAGCAGAGCTGACGGGTATGGCTACACCTTC. Supplemented by reference TRBV15 and TRBJ1-2, the full variable domain reads DAMVIQNPRYQVTQFGKPVTLSCSQTLNHNVMYWYQQKSSQAPKLLFHYYDKDFNNEADTPDNFQSRRPNTSFCFLDIRSPGLGDTAMYLCATSRADGYGYTFGSGTRLTVV.

The chain employs TRBV20-1 and TRBJ1-2, with 10 bases fitting TRBD1. The CDR3 length is 13 residues. The germline V gene has CDR1 DFQATT and CDR2 SNEGSKA (reference sequence). Losses at the gene ends were 1 base for V and 8 bases for J; bases not matched to a gene: 4. CDR3 coding DNA: TGCAGTGCTAGAGCGGGACAGGGGCACGGCTACACCTTC. This codes for CSARAGQGHGYTF.